This T cell receptor (beta chain) was recorded in a study of TIL therapy for anti-PD-1-resistant metastatic lung cancer. Study at large: Median tumor mutation burden was roughly 1.4 mutations per megabase. General study findings and limits: Treatment-naive, never-smoker and oncogene-addicted patients were overrepresented in this highly selected cohort.

Germline CDR1 reads SGDLS; CDR2 reads YYNGEE. The V and J ends lost 4 bases and 7 bases respectively, with 9 bases between them. The CDR3 runs to 12 residues. The immunoSEQ assay was v3. Libraries were sequenced to 1.5 million to 2.5 million read pairs (survey) or roughly 4.5-6 million (deep). Measured with immunoSEQ multiplex PCR; TCRdb has only the in-frame clones, and not every one. Of approximately 40,000 clones in the sample, more than 60% are singletons; the top ten hold 4.5% to 6%. Time point indicated: pre-treatment sample, taken before nivolumab and TIL therapy. Notes on this clone: Its antigen is not identified.

This specimen consisted of blood, obtained at baseline. This clonotype originated in a person between 30 and 80 years old with non-small cell lung cancer. The V call is TRBV9, the J call TRBJ2-4; possible D gene TRBD2, 5 bases. CDR3 nucleotides: TGTGCCAGCAGCCCTCCTAGCAACATTCAGTACTTC. This encodes CASSPPSNIQYF.